This T cell receptor (beta chain) is from a study of cytomegalovirus exposure and HLA in healthy donors. For the study at large: The study's early data release held about 85 million unique TCRs from HLA-typed donors.

Those who donated were healthy bone marrow donors. Regarding the study as a whole: Trimming of TCR beta V- and J-genes showed a link, identified in a later analysis, to a missense DCLRE1C variant. It was only CMV serostatus that was available as immune exposure information.

The CDR3 runs to 18 residues. CDR1 MNHNS and CDR2 SASEGT come from the germline V gene. V gave up 0 bases and J gave up 1 base, with 15 bases separating them. With 60 Vbeta and 13 Jbeta primers, the PCR was carried out. Clones were sequenced by immunoSEQ multiplex PCR, and TCRdb holds only the in-frame ones, with some missing. The sample contains about 130,000 clones, over 75% of which appear only once. Notes on this clone: Its cognate antigen is unknown.

The J gene is TRBJ2-2, the V gene TRBV6-1; D is possibly TRBD2 (7 bases). The source of this sequence is a woman in her thirties or forties in good health and CMV-seropositive. Sequencing was performed on PBMCs. The CDR3 here is CASSEARAGALNTGELFF. Written as DNA, the CDR3 is TGTGCCAGCAGTGAAGCGCGGGCGGGGGCCTTGAACACCGGGGAGCTGTTTTTT.